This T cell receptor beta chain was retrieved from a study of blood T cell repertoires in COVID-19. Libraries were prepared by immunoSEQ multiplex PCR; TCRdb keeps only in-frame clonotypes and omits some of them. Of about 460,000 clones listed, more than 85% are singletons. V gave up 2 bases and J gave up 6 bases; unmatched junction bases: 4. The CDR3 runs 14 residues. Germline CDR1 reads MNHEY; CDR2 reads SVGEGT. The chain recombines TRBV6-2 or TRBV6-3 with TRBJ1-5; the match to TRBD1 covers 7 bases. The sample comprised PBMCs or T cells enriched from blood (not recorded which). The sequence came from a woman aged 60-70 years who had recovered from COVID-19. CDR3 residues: CASSYARGAQPQHF. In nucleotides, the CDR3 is TGTGCCAGCAGTTACGCCAGGGGGGCTCAGCCCCAGCATTTT.